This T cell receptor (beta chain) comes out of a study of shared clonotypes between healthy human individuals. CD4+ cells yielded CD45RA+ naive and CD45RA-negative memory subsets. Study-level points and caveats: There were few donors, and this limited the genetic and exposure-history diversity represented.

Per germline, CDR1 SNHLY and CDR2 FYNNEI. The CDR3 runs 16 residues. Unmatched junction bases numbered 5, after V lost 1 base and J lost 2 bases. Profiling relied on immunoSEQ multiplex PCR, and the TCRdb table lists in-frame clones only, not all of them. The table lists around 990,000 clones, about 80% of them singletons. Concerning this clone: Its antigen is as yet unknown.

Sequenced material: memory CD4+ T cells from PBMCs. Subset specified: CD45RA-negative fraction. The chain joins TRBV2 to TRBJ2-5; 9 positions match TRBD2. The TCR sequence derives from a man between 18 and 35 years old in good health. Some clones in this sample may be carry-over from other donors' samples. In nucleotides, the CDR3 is TGTGCCAGCAGTGAAGTGAGGACTAGCGTTCAAGAGACCCAGTACTTC. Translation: CASSEVRTSVQETQYF.